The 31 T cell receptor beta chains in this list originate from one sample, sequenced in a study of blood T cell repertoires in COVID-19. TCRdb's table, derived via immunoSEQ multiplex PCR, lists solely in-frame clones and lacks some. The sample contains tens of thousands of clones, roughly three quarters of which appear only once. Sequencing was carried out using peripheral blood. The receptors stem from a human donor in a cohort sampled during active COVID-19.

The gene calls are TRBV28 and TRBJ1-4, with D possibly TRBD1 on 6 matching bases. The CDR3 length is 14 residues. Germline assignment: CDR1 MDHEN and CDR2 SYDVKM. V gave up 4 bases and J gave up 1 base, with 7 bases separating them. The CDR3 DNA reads TGTGCCAGCAGTTCACAGGGAACTAATGAAAAACTGTTTTTT. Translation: CASSSQGTNEKLFF.

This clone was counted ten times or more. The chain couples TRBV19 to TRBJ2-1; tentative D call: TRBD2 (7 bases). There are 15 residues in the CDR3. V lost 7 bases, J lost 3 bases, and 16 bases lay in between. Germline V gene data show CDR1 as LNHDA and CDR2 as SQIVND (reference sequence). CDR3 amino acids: CASTSRGAIYNEQFF. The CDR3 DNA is TGTGCCAGTACCAGCCGGGGGGCTATCTACAATGAGCAGTTCTTC.

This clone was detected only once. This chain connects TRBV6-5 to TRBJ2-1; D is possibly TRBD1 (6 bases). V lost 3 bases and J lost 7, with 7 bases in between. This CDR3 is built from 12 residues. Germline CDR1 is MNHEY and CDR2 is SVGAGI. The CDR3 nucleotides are TGTGCCAGCAGTTATCAGGGGAATGAGCAGTTCTTC. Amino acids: CASSYQGNEQFF.

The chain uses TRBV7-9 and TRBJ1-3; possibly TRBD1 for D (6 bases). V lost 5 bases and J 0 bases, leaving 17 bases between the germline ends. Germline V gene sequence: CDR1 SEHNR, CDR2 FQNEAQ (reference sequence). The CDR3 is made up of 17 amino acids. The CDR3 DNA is TGTGCCAGCAGCGTAAGGCAGGGGATTCTCTCTGGAAACACCATATATTTT. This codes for CASSVRQGILSGNTIYF.

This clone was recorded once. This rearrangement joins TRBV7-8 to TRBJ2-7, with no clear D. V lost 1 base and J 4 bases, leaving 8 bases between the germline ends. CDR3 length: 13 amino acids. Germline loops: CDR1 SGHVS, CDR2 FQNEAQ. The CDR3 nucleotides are TGTGCCAGCAGCTTAGGAGAGGCTTACGAGCAGTACTTC. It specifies CASSLGEAYEQYF. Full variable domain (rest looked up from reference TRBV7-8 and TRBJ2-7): GAGVSQSPRYKVAKRGQDVALRCDPISGHVSLFWYQQALGQGPEFLTYFQNEAQLDKSGLPSDRFFAERPEGSVSTLKIQRTQQEDSAVYLCASSLGEAYEQYFGPGTRLTVT.

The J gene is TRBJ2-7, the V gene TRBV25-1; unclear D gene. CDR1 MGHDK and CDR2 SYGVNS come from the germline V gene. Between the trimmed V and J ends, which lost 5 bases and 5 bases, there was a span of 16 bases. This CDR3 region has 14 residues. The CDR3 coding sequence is TGTGCCAGCAGTCACCCAGGTGCTCGCAACGAGCAGTACTTC. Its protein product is CASSHPGARNEQYF.

CDR3: CASSYSEHRAGQYF. In DNA, the CDR3 is TGTGCCAGCAGTTACTCGGAACACAGGGCGGGCCAGTACTTC. The V call is TRBV6-5, the J call TRBJ2-5; weak D call: TRBD1 (6 bases). Germline V CDR1 and CDR2: MNHEY, SVGAGI. The CDR3 length is 14 residues. Trimming shortened V by 0 bases and J by 10 bases, and 15 bases separated the two germline ends.

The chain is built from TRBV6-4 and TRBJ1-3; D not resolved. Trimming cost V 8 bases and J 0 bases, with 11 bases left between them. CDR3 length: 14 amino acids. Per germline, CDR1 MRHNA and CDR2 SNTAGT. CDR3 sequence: CASPDTVSGNTIYF. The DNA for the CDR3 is TGTGCCAGCCCAGACACCGTCTCTGGAAACACCATATATTTT.

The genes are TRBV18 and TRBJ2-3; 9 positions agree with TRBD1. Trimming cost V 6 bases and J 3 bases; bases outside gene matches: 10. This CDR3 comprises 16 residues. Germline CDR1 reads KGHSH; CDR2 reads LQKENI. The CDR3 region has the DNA TGTGCCAGCTCCATCCTGGGACAGGGAATTACAGATACGCAGTATTTT. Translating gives CASSILGQGITDTQYF.

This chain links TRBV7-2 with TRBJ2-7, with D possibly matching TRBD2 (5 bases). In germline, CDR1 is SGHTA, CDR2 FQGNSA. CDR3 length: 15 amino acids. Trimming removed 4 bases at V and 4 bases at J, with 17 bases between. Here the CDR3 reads CASSSPGRLLYEQYF. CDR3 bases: TGTGCCAGCAGCTCCCCGGGGAGACTTCTATACGAGCAGTACTTC.

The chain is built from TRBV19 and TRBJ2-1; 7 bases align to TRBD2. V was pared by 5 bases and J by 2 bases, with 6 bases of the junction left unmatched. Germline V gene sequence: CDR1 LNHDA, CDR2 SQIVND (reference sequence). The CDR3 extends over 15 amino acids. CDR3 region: CASSSGRGAYNEQFF. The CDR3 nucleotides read TGTGCCAGTAGTTCCGGCCGGGGGGCCTACAATGAGCAGTTCTTC.

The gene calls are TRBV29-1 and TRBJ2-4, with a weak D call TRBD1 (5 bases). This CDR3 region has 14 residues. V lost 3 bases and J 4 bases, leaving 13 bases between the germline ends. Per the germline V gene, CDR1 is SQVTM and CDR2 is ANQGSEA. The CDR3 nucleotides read TGCAGCGTTGATGGGCAGGGCGATAAAAACATTCAGTACTTC. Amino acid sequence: CSVDGQGDKNIQYF.

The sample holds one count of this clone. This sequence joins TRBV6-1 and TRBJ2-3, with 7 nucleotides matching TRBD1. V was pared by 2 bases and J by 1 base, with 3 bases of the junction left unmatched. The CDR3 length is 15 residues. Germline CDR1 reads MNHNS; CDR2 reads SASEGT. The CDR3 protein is CASSEIGQGTDTQYF. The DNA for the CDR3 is TGTGCCAGCAGTGAAATTGGACAGGGCACAGATACGCAGTATTTT.

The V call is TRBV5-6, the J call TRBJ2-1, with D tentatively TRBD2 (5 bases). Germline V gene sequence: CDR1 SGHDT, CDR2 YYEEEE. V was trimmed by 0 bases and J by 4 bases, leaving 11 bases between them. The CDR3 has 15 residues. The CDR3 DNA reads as TGTGCCAGCAGCTTGGGGCCAGCGGAATACAATGAGCAGTTCTTC. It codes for CASSLGPAEYNEQFF.

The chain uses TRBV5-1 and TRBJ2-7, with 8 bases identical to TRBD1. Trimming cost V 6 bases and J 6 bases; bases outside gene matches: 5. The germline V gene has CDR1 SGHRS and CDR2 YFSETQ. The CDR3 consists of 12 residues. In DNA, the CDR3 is TGCGCCAGCATTGGACAGGGCCGCGAGCAGTACTTC. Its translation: CASIGQGREQYF.

Here the CDR3 reads CASSAAWDNEQYF. In nucleotides, the CDR3 is TGCGCCAGCAGCGCGGCCTGGGACAACGAGCAGTACTTC. The chain has TRBV5-1 and TRBJ2-7; a possible D gene is TRBD1 (6 bases). The CDR3 has 13 amino acids. V lost 4 bases and J 5 bases, leaving 13 bases between the germline ends. CDR1 is SGHRS and CDR2 is YFSETQ in the germline V gene.

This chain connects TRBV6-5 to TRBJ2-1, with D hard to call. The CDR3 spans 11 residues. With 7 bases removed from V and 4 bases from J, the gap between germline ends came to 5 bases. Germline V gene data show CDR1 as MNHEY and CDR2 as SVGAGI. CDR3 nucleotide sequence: TGTGCCAGCACGACTTACAATGAGCAGTTCTTC. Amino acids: CASTTYNEQFF.

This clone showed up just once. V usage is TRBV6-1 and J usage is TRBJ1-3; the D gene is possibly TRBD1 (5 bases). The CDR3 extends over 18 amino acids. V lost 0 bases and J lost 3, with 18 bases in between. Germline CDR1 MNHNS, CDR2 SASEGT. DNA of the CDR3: TGTGCCAGCAGTGAAGCGCGGTTGGGGCTTCTTATTGGAAACACCATATATTTT. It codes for CASSEARLGLLIGNTIYF.

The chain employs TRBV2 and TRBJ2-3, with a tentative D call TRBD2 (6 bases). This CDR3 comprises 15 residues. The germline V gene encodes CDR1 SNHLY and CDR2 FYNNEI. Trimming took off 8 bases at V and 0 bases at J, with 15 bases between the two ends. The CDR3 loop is CASSRQRVSTDTQYF. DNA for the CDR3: TGTGCCAGCTCCCGACAGCGGGTGAGCACAGATACGCAGTATTTT.

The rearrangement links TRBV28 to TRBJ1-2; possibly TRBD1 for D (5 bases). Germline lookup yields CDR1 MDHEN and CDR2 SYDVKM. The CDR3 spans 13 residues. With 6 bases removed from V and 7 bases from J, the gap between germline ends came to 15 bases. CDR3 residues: CASSLDRERGYTF. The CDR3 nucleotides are TGTGCCAGCAGCCTAGACAGAGAGCGTGGCTACACCTTC.

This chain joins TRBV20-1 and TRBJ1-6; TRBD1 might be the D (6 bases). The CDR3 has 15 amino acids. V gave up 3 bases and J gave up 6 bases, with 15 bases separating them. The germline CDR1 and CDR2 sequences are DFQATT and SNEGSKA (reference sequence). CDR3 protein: CSASSGGWGNSPLHF. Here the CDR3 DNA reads TGCAGTGCTAGTTCGGGGGGCTGGGGTAATTCACCCCTCCACTTT.

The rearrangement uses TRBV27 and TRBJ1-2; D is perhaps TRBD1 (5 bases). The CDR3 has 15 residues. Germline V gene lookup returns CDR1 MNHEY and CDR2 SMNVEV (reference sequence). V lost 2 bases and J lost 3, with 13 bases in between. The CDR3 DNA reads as TGTGCCAGCAGTTTAACCGAAGGAGGGGACTATGGCTACACCTTC. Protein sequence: CASSLTEGGDYGYTF.

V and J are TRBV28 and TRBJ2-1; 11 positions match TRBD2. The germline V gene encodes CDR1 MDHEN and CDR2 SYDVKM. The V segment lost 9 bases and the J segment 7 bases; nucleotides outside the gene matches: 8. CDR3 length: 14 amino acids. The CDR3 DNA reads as TGTGCCAGTTGTACTAGCGGGGGCTGGAATGAGCAGTTCTTC. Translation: CASCTSGGWNEQFF.

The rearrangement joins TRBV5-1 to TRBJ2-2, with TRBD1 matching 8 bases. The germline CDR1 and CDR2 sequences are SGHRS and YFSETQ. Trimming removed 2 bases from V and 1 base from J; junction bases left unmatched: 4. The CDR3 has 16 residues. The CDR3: CASSLETGVNTGELFF. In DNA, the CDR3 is TGCGCCAGCAGCTTAGAGACAGGGGTGAACACCGGGGAGCTGTTTTTT.

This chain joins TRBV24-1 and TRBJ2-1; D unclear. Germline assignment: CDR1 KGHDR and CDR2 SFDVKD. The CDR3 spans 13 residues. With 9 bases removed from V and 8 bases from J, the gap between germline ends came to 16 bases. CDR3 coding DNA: TGTGCCACCGAGGATGGATGGTCGTATGAGCAGTTCTTC. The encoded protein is CATEDGWSYEQFF.

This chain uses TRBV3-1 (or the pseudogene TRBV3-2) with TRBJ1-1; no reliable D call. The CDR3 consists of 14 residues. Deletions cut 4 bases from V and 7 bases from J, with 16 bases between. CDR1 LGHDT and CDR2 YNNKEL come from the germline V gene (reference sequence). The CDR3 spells CASSPLRQAGEAFF. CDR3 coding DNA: TGTGCCAGCAGCCCCCTCCGGCAGGCTGGTGAAGCTTTCTTT.

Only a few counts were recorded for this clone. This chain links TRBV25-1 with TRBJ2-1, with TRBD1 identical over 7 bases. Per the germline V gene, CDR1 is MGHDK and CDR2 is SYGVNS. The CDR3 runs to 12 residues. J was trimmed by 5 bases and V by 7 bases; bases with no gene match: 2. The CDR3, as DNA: TGTGCCAGCACTGGGACAGACAATGAGCAGTTCTTC. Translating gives CASTGTDNEQFF.

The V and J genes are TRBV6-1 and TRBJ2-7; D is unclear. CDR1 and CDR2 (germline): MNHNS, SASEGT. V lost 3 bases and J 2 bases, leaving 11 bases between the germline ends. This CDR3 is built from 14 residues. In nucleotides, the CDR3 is TGTGCCAGCAGTGATTGGTACAGTACCTACGAGCAGTACTTC. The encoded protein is CASSDWYSTYEQYF.

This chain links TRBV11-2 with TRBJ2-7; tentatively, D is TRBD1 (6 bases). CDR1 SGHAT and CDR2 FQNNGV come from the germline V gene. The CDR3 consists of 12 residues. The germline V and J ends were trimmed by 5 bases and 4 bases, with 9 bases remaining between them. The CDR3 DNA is TGTGCCAGCAGCGAACAGGGTTACGAGCAGTACTTC. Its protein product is CASSEQGYEQYF.

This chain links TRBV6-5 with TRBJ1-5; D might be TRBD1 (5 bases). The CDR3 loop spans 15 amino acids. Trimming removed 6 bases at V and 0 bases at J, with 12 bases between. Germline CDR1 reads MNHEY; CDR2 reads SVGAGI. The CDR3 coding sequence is TGTGCCAGCAGGGGACTGCTCCCTAGCAATCAGCCCCAGCATTTT. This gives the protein CASRGLLPSNQPQHF.

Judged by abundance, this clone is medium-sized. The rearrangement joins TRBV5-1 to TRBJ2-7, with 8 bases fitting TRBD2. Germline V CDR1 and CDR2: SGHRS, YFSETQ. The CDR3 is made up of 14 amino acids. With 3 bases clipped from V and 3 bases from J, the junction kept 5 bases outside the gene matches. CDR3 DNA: TGCGCCAGCAGCTCGGGGGGGGCTCGCTACGAGCAGTACTTC. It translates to CASSSGGARYEQYF.